The 23 T cell receptor beta chains given below trace back to one sample, sequenced in a study of long-term antiretroviral therapy in people with HIV (dated by TCRdb to 2022 to 2024). The immunoSEQ hsTCRB v3.0 assay was used at survey level resolution to sequence the TRB variable region. Entries here come from immuneACCESS through TCRdb and include only in-frame sequences with V and J called. Some clones fail to appear in such tables; in the studies checked, an unresolved V gene covers under half of the shortfall, and the cause of the remainder is unknown. Counted in this sample were roughly 42,000 clones; 86% of them appeared once. The ten largest clones represent about 4% of the sample. The source material was unsorted PBMCs, sampled 1.2 years after starting antiretroviral therapy. The origin of the receptors is a woman aged 45-59 years with HIV.

This chain links TRBV14 with TRBJ2-7; D is unresolved. The CDR3 loop spans 13 amino acids. V was pared by 1 base and J by 7 bases, with 11 bases between. Germline values: CDR1 SGHDN, CDR2 FVKESK. The CDR3 region is CASSQASSVEQYF. CDR3 in DNA: TGTGCCAGCAGCCAAGCGTCATCAGTTGAGCAGTACTTC.

The chain recombines TRBV2 with TRBJ1-6, with 8 bases aligning to TRBD1. Germline CDR1 and CDR2: SNHLY and FYNNEI. V shed 7 bases and J 5 bases; nucleotides not matched to a gene: 7. This CDR3 spans 15 amino acids. The chain's CDR3 is CASTRQGTDNSPLHF. CDR3 DNA sequence: TGTGCCAGCACTCGACAGGGGACGGATAATTCACCCCTCCACTTT.

The V gene is TRBV6-5, the J gene TRBJ1-4; 7 nucleotides align to TRBD1. Germline V gives CDR1 MNHEY, CDR2 SVGAGI. This CDR3 region has 15 residues. V lost 4 bases and J lost 1; bases outside the gene matches: 3. The CDR3 DNA reads TGTGCCAGCAGTTGGAACAGGGGAACTAATGAAAAACTGTTTTTT. Amino acid sequence: CASSWNRGTNEKLFF.

The J gene is TRBJ1-1, the V gene TRBV10-3, with a tentative D call TRBD1 (5 bases). The V and J ends lost 4 bases and 1 base respectively, with 10 bases between them. This CDR3 is built from 14 residues. CDR1 and CDR2 (germline): ENHRY, SYGVKD. The CDR3 nucleotides read TGTGCCATCAGTGTCACGACAGAGAACACTGAAGCTTTCTTT. This translates into CAISVTTENTEAFF.

This clone was detected once. The J gene is TRBJ1-2, the V gene TRBV4-1, with unresolved D. CDR1 MGHRA and CDR2 YSYEKL come from the germline V gene. V lost 3 bases and J lost 5, with 16 bases in between. The CDR3 is made up of 15 amino acids. CDR3 protein: CASSHFLAGDYGYTF. The CDR3 DNA is TGCGCCAGCAGCCATTTTTTAGCAGGTGATTATGGCTACACCTTC.

The chain couples TRBV6-1 to TRBJ1-5, with a tentative D call TRBD1 (6 bases). CDR3 length: 15 amino acids. Germline values: CDR1 MNHNS, CDR2 SASEGT. V was cut by 7 bases and J by 7 bases, with 20 bases left in between. The CDR3 DNA follows: TGTGCCAGCACGATCTACAGGGAAGGGGGGCAGCCCCAGCATTTT. It codes for CASTIYREGGQPQHF.

The V gene is TRBV10-3, the J gene TRBJ2-5; 8 nucleotides agree with TRBD1. Unmatched junction bases numbered 7, after V lost 6 bases and J lost 1 base. The CDR3 consists of 15 residues. CDR1 and CDR2 from the germline V gene are ENHRY and SYGVKD. Written as DNA, the CDR3 is TGTGCCATCAGAAGAGGGACAGGCGGCCAAGAGACCCAGTACTTC. This sequence encodes CAIRRGTGGQETQYF.

This chain uses TRBV5-1 with TRBJ2-1; 14 bases fit TRBD2. From germline, CDR1 is SGHRS and CDR2 YFSETQ. Trimming at V came to 0 bases and at J to 1 base, leaving 3 bases not matched to a gene. This CDR3 comprises 18 residues. CDR3 amino acids: CASSLGLAGGQSYNEQFF. The DNA of the CDR3 is TGCGCCAGCAGCTTGGGACTAGCGGGGGGGCAGTCCTACAATGAGCAGTTCTTC.

The rearrangement uses TRBV7-6 and TRBJ1-4; D gene unclear. Germline assignment: CDR1 SGHVS and CDR2 FNYEAQ. This CDR3 has 14 amino acids. Trimming cost V 4 bases and J 2 bases, with 8 bases left between them. Here the CDR3 reads CASSYGPTNEKLFF. In nucleotides, the CDR3 is TGTGCCAGCAGCTACGGACCGACTAATGAAAAACTGTTTTTT.

This chain links TRBV7-9 with TRBJ2-2; weak D call: TRBD2 (6 bases). CDR1 SEHNR and CDR2 FQNEAQ come from the germline V gene (reference sequence). Trimming left V 5 bases short and J 3 bases short, with 19 bases between. CDR3 length: 17 residues. In DNA form, the CDR3 reads TGTGCCAGCAGCAGCTGGAGGGGCCGAGCGGACACCGGGGAGCTGTTTTTT. Encoded protein: CASSSWRGRADTGELFF.

The rearrangement joins TRBV5-1 to TRBJ2-3; D not certain. The CDR3 is 15 residues long. The V gene lost 0 bases and the J gene lost 2 bases, with 10 bases spanning the gap. Germline CDR1 is SGHRS and CDR2 is YFSETQ. The CDR3 sequence: CASSLDSIDTDTQYF. CDR3 bases: TGCGCCAGCAGCTTGGACAGTATCGACACAGATACGCAGTATTTT.

The chain uses TRBV25-1 and TRBJ2-5; 9 positions agree with TRBD1. CDR3 length: 15 amino acids. The V segment lost 4 bases and the J segment 5 bases; nucleotides outside the gene matches: 8. Germline values: CDR1 MGHDK, CDR2 SYGVNS. CDR3 sequence: CASSVPTGGAETQYF. CDR3 bases: TGTGCCAGCAGTGTCCCCACAGGGGGCGCGGAGACCCAGTACTTC.

The chain uses TRBV10-3 and TRBJ2-2; unclear D gene. The CDR3 runs 15 residues. The germline V gene has CDR1 ENHRY and CDR2 SYGVKD. V was pared by 0 bases and J by 6 bases, with 11 bases between. The CDR3 loop is CAISESKIGSGELFF. The CDR3 nucleotides are TGTGCCATCAGTGAGTCGAAGATAGGTTCCGGGGAGCTGTTTTTT.

This rearrangement joins TRBV4-2 to TRBJ2-1; the match to TRBD1 covers 12 bases. The germline CDR1 and CDR2 sequences are LGHNA and YNFKEQ. This CDR3 comprises 15 residues. J lost 6 bases, V lost 3 bases, and 3 bases had no gene match. The CDR3 bases are TGTGCCAGCAGCCAGGGACAGGGGGCCAGCAATGAGCAGTTCTTC. It encodes CASSQGQGASNEQFF.

The V and J genes are TRBV7-8 and TRBJ1-2; 12 bases are a match to TRBD1. Germline values: CDR1 SGHVS, CDR2 FQNEAQ. Trimming took 4 bases from V and 4 from J; bases not matched to a gene: 4. This CDR3 contains 15 residues. CDR3 nucleotide sequence: TGTGCCAGCAGCTGGGGACAGGGGGCCGGCTATGGCTACACCTTC. This encodes CASSWGQGAGYGYTF.

The gene calls are TRBV5-1 and TRBJ1-1; D not certain. CDR3 length: 16 residues. V lost 0 bases and J 0 bases, leaving 12 bases between the germline ends. Germline V lookup: CDR1 SGHRS, CDR2 YFSETQ. The CDR3 protein is CASSLGAVTMNTEAFF. Written as DNA, the CDR3 is TGCGCCAGCAGCTTGGGTGCGGTAACTATGAACACTGAAGCTTTCTTT.

This chain connects TRBV27 to TRBJ1-1; no definite D call. CDR1 and CDR2 from the germline V gene are MNHEY and SMNVEV (reference sequence). The CDR3 runs to 14 residues. Trimming cost V 8 bases and J 4 bases, with 17 bases left between them. CDR3: CASGRQARTTEAFF. The CDR3 nucleotides read TGTGCCAGCGGGAGACAAGCCCGGACCACTGAAGCTTTCTTT.

This clone was seen just once. The chain is built from TRBV28 and TRBJ1-6; D may be TRBD1 (5 bases). The V gene lost 5 bases and the J gene lost 4 bases, with 15 bases spanning the gap. The CDR3 is 16 residues long. In germline, CDR1 is MDHEN, CDR2 SYDVKM. CDR3: CASSRTFAFYNSPLHF. CDR3 sequence (DNA): TGTGCCAGCAGTAGGACATTCGCCTTTTATAATTCACCCCTCCACTTT.

CDR3 protein: CASSIVPNYGYTF. The CDR3 region has the DNA TGTGCCAGTAGTATAGTACCTAACTATGGCTACACCTTC. This rearrangement joins TRBV19 to TRBJ1-2; no clear D gene. This CDR3 is 13 amino acids long. The germline V and J ends were trimmed by 1 base and 0 bases, with 3 bases remaining between them. In germline, CDR1 is LNHDA, CDR2 SQIVND (reference sequence). The entire variable domain, with the rest obtained from reference TRBV19 and TRBJ1-2, is as follows: DGGITQSPKYLFRKEGQNVTLSCEQNLNHDAMYWYRQDPGQGLRLIYYSQIVNDFQKGDIAEGYSVSREKKESFPLTVTSAQKNPTAFYLCASSIVPNYGYTFGSGTRLTVV.

This chain connects TRBV7-2 to TRBJ2-5, with unresolved D. The CDR3 consists of 11 residues. The germline V gene encodes CDR1 SGHTA and CDR2 FQGNSA. The germline V and J ends were trimmed by 3 bases and 5 bases, with 4 bases remaining between them. CDR3 residues: CASSFTETQYF. CDR3 bases: TGTGCCAGCAGCTTCACGGAGACCCAGTACTTC.

This sequence joins TRBV2 and TRBJ2-1; maybe TRBD2 (5 bases). V lost 4 bases to trimming and J lost 9 bases, with 10 bases between them. Germline values: CDR1 SNHLY, CDR2 FYNNEI. This CDR3 region has 12 residues. The CDR3 DNA reads as TGTGCCAGCAGTGTCACGGGGTTTGAGCAGTTCTTC. Amino acid sequence: CASSVTGFEQFF.

V and J are TRBV29-1 and TRBJ2-3, with 9 bases aligning to TRBD1. CDR1 and CDR2 (germline): SQVTM, ANQGSEA. The length of the CDR3 is 12 residues. J lost 1 base, V lost 7 bases, and 0 bases had no gene match. CDR3: CSGTGGTDTQYF. The CDR3, as DNA: TGCAGCGGGACAGGGGGCACAGATACGCAGTATTTT.

V is TRBV7-7 and J is TRBJ2-1; D is unclear. This CDR3 spans 13 amino acids. Germline lookup yields CDR1 SSHAT and CDR2 FNYEAQ (reference sequence). DNA for the CDR3: TGTGCTAGCCCCGACGGGCCCGGCAATGAGCAGTTCTTC. Protein: CASPDGPGNEQFF.